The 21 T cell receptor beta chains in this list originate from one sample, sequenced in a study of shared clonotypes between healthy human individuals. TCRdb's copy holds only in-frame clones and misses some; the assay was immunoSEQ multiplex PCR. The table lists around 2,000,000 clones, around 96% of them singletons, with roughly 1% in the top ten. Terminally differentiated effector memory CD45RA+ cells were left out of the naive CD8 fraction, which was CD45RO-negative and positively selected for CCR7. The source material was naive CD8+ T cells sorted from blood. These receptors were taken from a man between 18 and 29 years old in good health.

CDR3 region: CASSVSVSYEQYF. CDR3 DNA: TGTGCCAGCAGCGTCAGCGTATCCTACGAGCAGTACTTC. The chain joins TRBV5-6 to TRBJ2-7; no reliable D call. Germline CDR1 is SGHDT and CDR2 is YYEEEE. The CDR3 covers 13 residues. Trimming stripped 4 bases from V and 1 base from J, with 9 bases between.

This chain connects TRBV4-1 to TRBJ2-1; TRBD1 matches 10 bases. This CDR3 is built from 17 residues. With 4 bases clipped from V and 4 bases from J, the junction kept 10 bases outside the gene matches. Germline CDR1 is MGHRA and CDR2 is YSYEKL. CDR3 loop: CASSLEGSGQGYNEQFF. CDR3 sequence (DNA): TGCGCCAGCAGCCTCGAGGGCTCGGGACAGGGGTACAATGAGCAGTTCTTC.

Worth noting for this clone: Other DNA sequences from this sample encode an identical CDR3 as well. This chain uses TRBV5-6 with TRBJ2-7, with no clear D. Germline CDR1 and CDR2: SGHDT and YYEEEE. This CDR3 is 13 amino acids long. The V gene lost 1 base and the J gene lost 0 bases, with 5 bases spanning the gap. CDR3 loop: CASSLYSSYEQYF. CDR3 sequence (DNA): TGTGCCAGCAGCTTGTACTCCTCCTACGAGCAGTACTTC.

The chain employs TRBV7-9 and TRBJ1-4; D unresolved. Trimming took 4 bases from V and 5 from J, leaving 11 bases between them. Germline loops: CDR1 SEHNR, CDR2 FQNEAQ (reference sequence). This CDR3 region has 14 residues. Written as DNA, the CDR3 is TGTGCCAGCAGCTCGACGGAAACCAATGAAAAACTGTTTTTT. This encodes CASSSTETNEKLFF.

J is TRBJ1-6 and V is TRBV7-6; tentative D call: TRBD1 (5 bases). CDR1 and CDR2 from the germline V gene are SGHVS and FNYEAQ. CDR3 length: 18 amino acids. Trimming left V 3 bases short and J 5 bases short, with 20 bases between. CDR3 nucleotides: TGTGCCAGCAGCTTCGGGACTCAGGTTTCAATGAATAATTCACCCCTCCACTTT. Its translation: CASSFGTQVSMNNSPLHF.

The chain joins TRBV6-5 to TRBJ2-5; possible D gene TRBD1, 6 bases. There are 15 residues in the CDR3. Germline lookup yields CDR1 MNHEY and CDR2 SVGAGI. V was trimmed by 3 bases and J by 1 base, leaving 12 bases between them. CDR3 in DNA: TGTGCCAGCAGTTATTCACAGGGTTTCCAAGAGACCCAGTACTTC. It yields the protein CASSYSQGFQETQYF.

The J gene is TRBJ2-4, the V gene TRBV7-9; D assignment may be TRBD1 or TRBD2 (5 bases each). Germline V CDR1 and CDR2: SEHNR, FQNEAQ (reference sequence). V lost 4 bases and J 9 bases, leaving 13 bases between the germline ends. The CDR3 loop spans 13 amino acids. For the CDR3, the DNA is TGTGCCAGCAGCTCCCCGGGGCTCGGCATTCAGTACTTC. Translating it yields CASSSPGLGIQYF.

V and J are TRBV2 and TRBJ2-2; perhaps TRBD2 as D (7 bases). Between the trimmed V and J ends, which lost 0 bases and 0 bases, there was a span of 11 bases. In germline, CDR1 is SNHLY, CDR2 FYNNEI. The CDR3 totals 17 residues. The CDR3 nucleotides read TGTGCCAGCAGTGAAGCGGGGGGGACAACGAACACCGGGGAGCTGTTTTTT. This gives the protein CASSEAGGTTNTGELFF.

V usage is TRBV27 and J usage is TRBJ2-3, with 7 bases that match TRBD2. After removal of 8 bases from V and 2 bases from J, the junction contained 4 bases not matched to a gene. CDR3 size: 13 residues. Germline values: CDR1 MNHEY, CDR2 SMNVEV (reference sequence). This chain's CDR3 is CASGGGFTDTQYF. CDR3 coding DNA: TGTGCCAGCGGGGGGGGTTTCACAGATACGCAGTATTTT.

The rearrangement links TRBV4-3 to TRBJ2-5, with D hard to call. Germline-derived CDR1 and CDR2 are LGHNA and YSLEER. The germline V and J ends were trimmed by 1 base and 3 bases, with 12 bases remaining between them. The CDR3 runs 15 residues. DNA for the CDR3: TGCGCCAGCAGCCAAGGTTGGGTCGGCGAAGAGACCCAGTACTTC. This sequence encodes CASSQGWVGEETQYF.

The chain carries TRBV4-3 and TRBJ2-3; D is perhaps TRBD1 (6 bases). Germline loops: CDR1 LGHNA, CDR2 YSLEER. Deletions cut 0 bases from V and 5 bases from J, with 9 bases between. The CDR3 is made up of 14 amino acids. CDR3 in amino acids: CASSQDPGVDTQYF. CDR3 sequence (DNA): TGCGCCAGCAGCCAAGATCCAGGGGTAGATACGCAGTATTTT.

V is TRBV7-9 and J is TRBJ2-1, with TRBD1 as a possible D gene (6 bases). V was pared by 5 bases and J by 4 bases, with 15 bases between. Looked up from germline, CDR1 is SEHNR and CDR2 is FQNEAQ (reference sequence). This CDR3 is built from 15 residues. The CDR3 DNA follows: TGTGCCAGCAGCCCACTTCCGGGACATTACAATGAGCAGTTCTTC. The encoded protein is CASSPLPGHYNEQFF.

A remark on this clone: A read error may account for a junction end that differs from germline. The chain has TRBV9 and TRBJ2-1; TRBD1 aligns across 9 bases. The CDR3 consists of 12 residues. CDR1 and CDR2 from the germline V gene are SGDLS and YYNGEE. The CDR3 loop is CASSVQQGALVF. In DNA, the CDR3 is TGTGCCAGCAGCGTTCAACAGGGGGCCTTGGTCTTC.

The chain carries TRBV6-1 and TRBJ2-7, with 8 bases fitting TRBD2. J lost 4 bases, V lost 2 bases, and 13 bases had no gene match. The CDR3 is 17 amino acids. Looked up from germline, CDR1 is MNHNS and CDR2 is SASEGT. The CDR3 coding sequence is TGTGCCAGCAGTGAACGGGGGGGGCCCTCGAAAAGTTACGAGCAGTACTTC. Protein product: CASSERGGPSKSYEQYF.

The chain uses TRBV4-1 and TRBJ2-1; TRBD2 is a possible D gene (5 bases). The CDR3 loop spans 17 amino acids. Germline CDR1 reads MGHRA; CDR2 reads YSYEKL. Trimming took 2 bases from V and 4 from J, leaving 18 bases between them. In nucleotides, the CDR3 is TGCGCCAGCAGCCAATCCCCCCCCAGCGGAGCTTACAATGAGCAGTTCTTC. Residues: CASSQSPPSGAYNEQFF.

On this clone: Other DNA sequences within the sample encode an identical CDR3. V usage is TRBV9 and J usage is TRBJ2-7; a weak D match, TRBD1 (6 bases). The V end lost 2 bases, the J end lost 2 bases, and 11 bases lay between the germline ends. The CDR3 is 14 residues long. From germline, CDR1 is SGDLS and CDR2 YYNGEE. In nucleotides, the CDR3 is TGTGCCAGCAGCGTTGGGGGCAGCACCTACGAGCAGTACTTC. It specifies CASSVGGSTYEQYF. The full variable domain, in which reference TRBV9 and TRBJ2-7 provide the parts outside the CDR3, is DSGVTQTPKHLITATGQRVTLRCSPRSGDLSVYWYQQSLDQGLQFLIQYYNGEERAKGNILERFSAQQFPDLHSELNLSSLELGDSALYFCASSVGGSTYEQYFGPGTRLTVT.

CDR3 sequence (DNA): TGTGCCATCAGTGGACAGGGATACAATCAGCCCCAGCATTTT. Its translation is CAISGQGYNQPQHF. This chain connects TRBV10-3 to TRBJ1-5; 7 bases fit TRBD1. V shed 4 bases, J shed 3 bases, and the junction held 3 bases outside the gene matches. The CDR3 spans 14 residues. Germline CDR1 and CDR2: ENHRY and SYGVKD.

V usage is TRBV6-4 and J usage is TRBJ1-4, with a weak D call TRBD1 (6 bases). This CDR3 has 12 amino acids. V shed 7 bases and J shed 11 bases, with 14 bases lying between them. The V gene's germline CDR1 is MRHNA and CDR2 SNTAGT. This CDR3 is CASIRGRGKLFF. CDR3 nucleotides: TGTGCCAGCATACGGGGAAGGGGGAAACTGTTTTTT.

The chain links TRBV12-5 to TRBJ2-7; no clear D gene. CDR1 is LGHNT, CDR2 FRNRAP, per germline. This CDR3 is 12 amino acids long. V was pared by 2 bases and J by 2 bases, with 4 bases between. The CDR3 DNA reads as TGTGCTAGTGGTTTGCTACCCTACGAGCAGTACTTC. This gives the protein CASGLLPYEQYF.

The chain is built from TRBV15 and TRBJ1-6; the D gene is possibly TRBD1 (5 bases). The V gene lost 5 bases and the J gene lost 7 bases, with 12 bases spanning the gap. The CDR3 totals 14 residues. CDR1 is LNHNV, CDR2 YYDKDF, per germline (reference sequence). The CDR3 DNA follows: TGTGCCACCAGCCTGTGGGACGAGAATTCACCCCTCCACTTT. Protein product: CATSLWDENSPLHF. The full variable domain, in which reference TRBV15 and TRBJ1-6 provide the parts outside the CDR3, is DAMVIQNPRYQVTQFGKPVTLSCSQTLNHNVMYWYQQKSSQAPKLLFHYYDKDFNNEADTPDNFQSRRPNTSFCFLDIRSPGLGDTAMYLCATSLWDENSPLHFGNGTRLTVT.

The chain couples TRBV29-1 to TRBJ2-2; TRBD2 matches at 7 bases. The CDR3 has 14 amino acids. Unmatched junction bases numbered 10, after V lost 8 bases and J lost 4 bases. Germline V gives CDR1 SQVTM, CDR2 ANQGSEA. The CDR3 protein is CSQLGGLGTGELFF. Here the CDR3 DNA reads TGCAGCCAGCTGGGGGGGTTAGGCACCGGGGAGCTGTTTTTT.